These T cell receptor beta chains were read from a single sample in a study of T cell responses to AZD1222 COVID-19 vaccine. TCRdb's table, derived via immunoSEQ multiplex PCR, lists solely in-frame clones and lacks some. The repertoire consists of some 97,000 clones, with approximately 90% occurring once and the leading ten covering 15% to 20%. Source: peripheral blood, taken on day 0 of AZD1222 vaccination. These receptors originate from an adult in good health. CDR3s include the opening cysteine and the closing phenylalanine or tryptophan. A D gene is named only where the DNA matches it firmly. Size tells how often a clone was seen (once, few, many) or the class of an expanded clone, and some rows leave it out.

J gene,V gene,clone size,D gene,CDR3 DNA,CDR3 protein
TRBJ1-4,TRBV7-8,once,.,TGTGCCAGCAGCTTAGTTGGGGGGAATGGGGGAGAAAAACTGTTTTTT,CASSLVGGNGGEKLFF
TRBJ2-2,TRBV5-4,once,.,TGTGCCAGCAGCTCTTCCAGGGTTATAACCGGGGAGCTGTTTTTT,CASSSSRVITGELFF
TRBJ2-5,TRBV18,.,TRBD1,TGTGCCAGCTCACCAGGGACAGGGGGGCAAGAGACCCAGTACTTC,CASSPGTGGQETQYF
TRBJ2-7,TRBV6-5,.,.,TGTGCCAGCAGTTCGACAGGTTCCTACGAGCAGTACTTC,CASSSTGSYEQYF
TRBJ2-2,TRBV6-4,.,.,TGTGCCAGCAGTGCAGGGGGGCACGACACCGGGGAGCTGTTTTTT,CASSAGGHDTGELFF
TRBJ1-4,TRBV2,.,.,TGTGCCAGCAGTGCGGGGGCAACTAATGAAAAACTGTTTTTT,CASSAGATNEKLFF
TRBJ1-3,TRBV18,.,TRBD1,TGTGCCAGCTCGGGGGGACAGGCCCCATTCGGCTCTGGAAACACCATATATTTT,CASSGGQAPFGSGNTIYF
TRBJ1-1,TRBV3-1/TRBV3-2,once,TRBD1,TGTGCCAGCAGCCCTCACAGGGGGCTTTTGGGCACTGAAGCTTTCTTT,CASSPHRGLLGTEAFF
TRBJ2-5,TRBV5-8,.,TRBD2,TGTGCCAGCAGCGCCTCCGGGACTAGCGGTTTTTTCCAAGAGACCCAGTACTTC,CASSASGTSGFFQETQYF
TRBJ2-1,TRBV7-3,.,TRBD2,TGTGCCAGCAGCCTGACTAGCGGCGAGTACAATGAGCAGTTCTTC,CASSLTSGEYNEQFF
TRBJ2-3,TRBV6-5,.,TRBD2,TGTGCAAGCGGGAGTTTGCGGCTCACAGATACGCAGTATTTT,CASGSLRLTDTQYF
TRBJ2-2,TRBV5-1,.,TRBD2,TGCGCCAGCAGCTTGGTCTTAAGACTAGCGGGCGATGGTTCCACCGGGGAGCTGTTTTTT,CASSLVLRLAGDGSTGELFF
TRBJ2-2,TRBV6-1,once,.,TGTGCCAGCAGTGAAAGAGAACAGTCGAACACCGGGGAGCTGTTTTTT,CASSEREQSNTGELFF
TRBJ2-1,TRBV7-3,.,.,TGTGCCAGCAGCTTAACGGGTGACTCCTACAATGAGCAGTTCTTC,CASSLTGDSYNEQFF
TRBJ1-2,TRBV24-1,.,TRBD1,TGTGCCACCAGTGATTACGGGACAGGGGGCGGCTATGGCTACACCTTC,CATSDYGTGGGYGYTF
TRBJ1-1,TRBV6-2/TRBV6-3,.,TRBD1,TGTGCCAGCAGTTACTTACGCTCGGGACAGGAAGCTTTCTTT,CASSYLRSGQEAFF
TRBJ1-5,TRBV7-2,once,.,TGTGCCACCAGAACGGACGGGGGGAGCAATCAGCCCCAGCATTTT,CATRTDGGSNQPQHF
TRBJ2-1,TRBV29-1,.,TRBD2,TGCAGCGTTGTGGGGGGGGGAGACTTTTACAATGAGCAGTTCTTC,CSVVGGGDFYNEQFF
TRBJ1-6,TRBV11-3,.,.,TGTGCCAGCAGCTTAGCACACGGGGGGACCGGGTCACCCCTCCACTTT,CASSLAHGGTGSPLHF
TRBJ1-4,TRBV7-9,many,.,TGTGCCAGCAGCCCCCCCAAGGGGGAACTGTTTTTT,CASSPPKGELFF
TRBJ2-7,TRBV11-3,.,TRBD1,TGTGCCAGCAGCCAAAGACAGGGCTACGAGCAGTACTTC,CASSQRQGYEQYF
TRBJ2-7,TRBV10-3,once,TRBD1,TGTGCCATCAGTGGACCAGGACAGGGGGGCGACGAGCAGTACTTC,CAISGPGQGGDEQYF
TRBJ1-4,TRBV4-1,.,.,TGCGCCAGCAGCCAAGTCCCCGGCGGAAGGAGGAGGACAAATGAAAAACTGTTTTTT,CASSQVPGGRRRTNEKLFF
TRBJ2-3,TRBV29-1,.,.,TGCAGCGTGGGCCGAGGAAGCCCCACAGATACGCAGTATTTT,CSVGRGSPTDTQYF
TRBJ1-5,TRBV19,.,.,TGTGCCAGTAGTGCTCAAACAGAGAATCAGCCCCAGCATTTT,CASSAQTENQPQHF
TRBJ1-4,TRBV7-8,.,.,TGTGCCAGCCGGAGTAGGAGGGGGAAACTGTTTTTT,CASRSRRGKLFF
TRBJ1-1,TRBV7-2,.,.,TGTGCCAGCAGCTTCCCCCCCATCCTTGGGTCGACTGAGGCTTTCTTT,CASSFPPILGSTEAFF
TRBJ1-6,TRBV5-1,.,.,TGCGCCAGCACCCCCGACGGAAGCTATAATTCACCCCTCCACTTT,CASTPDGSYNSPLHF
TRBJ2-5,TRBV11-1,.,.,TGTGCCAGCAGCTTAGTTTTAACAGAAGAGACCCAGTACTTC,CASSLVLTEETQYF
TRBJ2-1,TRBV6-5,.,.,TGTGCCAGCAGGCACTCCACCAACAATGAGCAGTTCTTC,CASRHSTNNEQFF
TRBJ1-1,TRBV5-1,.,.,TGCGCCAGCAGCTTGGTGCCGGGATCGAACACTGAAGCTTTCTTT,CASSLVPGSNTEAFF
TRBJ1-2,TRBV20-1,.,.,TGCAGTGCTAGTGGACCGGCGATCGCTAACTATGGCTACACCTTC,CSASGPAIANYGYTF
TRBJ1-2,TRBV5-1,.,.,TGCGCCAGCAGCTTGGGTGGTTTAGGTCGTGGCTACACCTTC,CASSLGGLGRGYTF
TRBJ2-5,TRBV7-9,.,.,TGTGCCGGGGGGGGGCCCGAGACCCAGTACTTC,CAGGGPETQYF
TRBJ2-5,TRBV18,.,.,TGTGCCAGCCACGGGTCCCAAGAGACCCAGTACTTC,CASHGSQETQYF
TRBJ1-2,TRBV6-9,.,.,TGTGCCAGCAGTTATTTCTTGTCCGTTTTCTATGGCTACACCTTC,CASSYFLSVFYGYTF
TRBJ2-3,TRBV7-3,once,TRBD2,TGTGCCAGCAGCCAGACTAGCGAGGGCACAGATACGCAGTATTTT,CASSQTSEGTDTQYF